The 7 T cell receptor beta chains reported below all come from one sample, sequenced in a study of CD8+ T cells in alopecia areata. RNA, once extracted, was reverse transcribed into cDNA for use as the sequencing template. Here immunoSEQ multiplex PCR was the method, and the copy in TCRdb shows in-frame clones only, minus some. Observed are around 1,700 clones, no singletons, with the top ten taking less than 50%. Cells pooled from cutaneous lymph nodes were sorted on CD4, CD8alpha, NKG2D, NKG2ACE and other markers. Material for sequencing was CD8+ T cells sorted from a lymph node. Receptor source: a C3H/HeJ mouse with alopecia areata. The mice in this strain carry MHC haplotype H2-k.

A note on this clone: The germline and genes are mouse ones. The sequenced fragment ends 4 residues before the CDR3 boundary, so the rest is inferred from the germline J gene. The chain carries TRBV31 and TRBJ2-5; the match to TRBD2 covers 9 bases. From germline, CDR1 is GKSSPN and CDR2 SITVG. This CDR3 spans 14 amino acids. The sequenced part of the CDR3 DNA is TGTGCCTGGAGTCTCCTGGGGGGGGTGGAC. Residues: CAWSLLGGVD. The full CDR3 protein reads CAWSLLGGVDTQYF.

A note on this clone: Germline and genes: mouse. The missing CDR3 end, 4 residues past where the read stops, is filled in from the germline J gene. The rearrangement joins TRBV31 to TRBJ2-3, with D tentatively TRBD1 (7 bases). This CDR3 region has 15 residues. Germline V gene data show CDR1 as GKSSPN and CDR2 as SITVG. Deletions cut 0 bases from V and 1 base from J, with 11 bases between. CDR3 DNA, as far as it was read: TGTGCCTGGAGTCTAGGGGGCGCGGGTGCAGAA. Its protein product is CAWSLGGAGAE. In full, the CDR3 is CAWSLGGAGAETLYF.

This clone rates as medium-sized. Gene and germline names: mouse. The read comes to an end 4 residues before the CDR3 does, leaving the germline J gene to fill in the end. This chain joins TRBV13-2 and TRBJ2-7; tentative D call: TRBD2 (5 bases). The CDR3 covers 12 residues. The germline V and J ends were trimmed by 4 bases and 3 bases, with 8 bases remaining between them. From germline, CDR1 is NNHNN and CDR2 SYGAGS (reference sequence). The DNA read from the CDR3 is TGTGCCAGCGGTCTGGGTATCTAT. It specifies CASGLGIY. The entire CDR3 protein reads CASGLGIYEQYF.

A few counts support this clone. The gene symbols are mouse symbols. The read halts 4 residues ahead of the CDR3 end, with the missing end drawn from the germline J gene. The chain employs TRBV2 and TRBJ2-5; 10 nucleotides line up with TRBD1. V gave up 0 bases and J gave up 3 bases; unmatched junction bases: 3. The CDR3 covers 16 residues. Germline V lookup: CDR1 LGHNA, CDR2 YSYQKL. Partial CDR3 DNA: TGTGCCAGCAGCCAAGATTGGGACAGGGGTCAAGAC. This translates into CASSQDWDRGQD. The entire CDR3 sequence reads CASSQDWDRGQDTQYF.

This clone has only a few counts. Gene names denote mouse genes. The read ends 4 residues shy of where the CDR3 ends; the end is completed using the germline J gene. This rearrangement joins TRBV13-3 to TRBJ1-1; D possibly corresponds to TRBD1 (6 bases). The CDR3 has 14 residues. V was clipped by 1 base and J by 4 bases, with 11 bases between them. Germline-derived CDR1 and CDR2 are NNHDY and SYVADS. CDR3 DNA (partial): TGTGCCAGCAGTGATCAGGGGCAAAGCACA. Its translation is CASSDQGQST. The CDR3 in full is CASSDQGQSTEVFF.

This clone appeared many times. Mouse germline and gene names are used. Read sequence stops 4 residues before the CDR3 end, and the germline J gene provides the missing end. V is TRBV19 and J is TRBJ2-3; 8 positions agree with TRBD2. The CDR3 extends over 15 amino acids. The V gene's germline CDR1 is FNHDT and CDR2 SITEND (reference sequence). J lost 0 bases, V lost 0 bases, and 0 bases had no gene match. Partial CDR3 DNA: TGTGCCAGCAGTATAGGGGGGGGCAGTGCAGAA. This sequence encodes CASSIGGGSAE. The CDR3 in its entirety is CASSIGGGSAETLYF.

This clone was picked up many times. Genes and germline are mouse. The observed sequence ends 4 residues before the CDR3 terminus, with the missing tail filled in from the germline J gene. The chain links TRBV14 to TRBJ2-1; 8 positions agree with TRBD2. The CDR3 contains 15 residues. CDR1 is SGHDT, CDR2 FRDEAV, per germline. With 4 bases clipped from V and 2 bases from J, the junction kept 5 bases outside the gene matches. The covered CDR3 bases are TGTGCCAGCAGTCCGATCTGGGGGGACTATGCT. It translates to CASSPIWGDYA. The complete CDR3 reads CASSPIWGDYAEQFF. Based on the CDR3 plus reference TRBV14 and TRBJ2-1, the full variable domain is EAGVTQSPRYAVLQEGQAVSFWCDPISGHDTLYWYQQPRDQGPQLLVYFRDEAVIDNSQLPSDRFSAVRPKGTNSTLKIQSAKQGDTATYLCASSPIWGDYAEQFFGPGTRLTVL.